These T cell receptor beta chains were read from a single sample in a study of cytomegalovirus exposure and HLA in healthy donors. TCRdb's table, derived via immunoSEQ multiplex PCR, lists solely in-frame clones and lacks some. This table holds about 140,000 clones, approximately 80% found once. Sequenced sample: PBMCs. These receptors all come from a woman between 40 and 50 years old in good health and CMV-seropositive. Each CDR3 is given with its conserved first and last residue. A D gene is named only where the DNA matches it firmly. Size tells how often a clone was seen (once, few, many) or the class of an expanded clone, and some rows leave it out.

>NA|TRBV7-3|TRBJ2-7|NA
TGTGCCAGCAGCTTAAACGTGGGCCGGGAGCAGTACTTC
CASSLNVGREQYF
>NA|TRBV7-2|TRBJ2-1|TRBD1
TGTGCCAGCAGACCACCCGGGACAGGGAGCAATGAGCAGTTCTTC
CASRPPGTGSNEQFF
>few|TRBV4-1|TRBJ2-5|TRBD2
TGCGCCAGCAGCCAAGTAGCGGGACCAGAGACCCAGTACTTC
CASSQVAGPETQYF
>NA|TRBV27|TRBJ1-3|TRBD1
TGTGCCAGCACTCTTACCGGGACAGGCCTTGGAAACACCATATATTTT
CASTLTGTGLGNTIYF
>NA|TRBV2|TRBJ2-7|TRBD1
TGTGCCAGCAGTCCCGGACAGGGTAGCCCCTACGAGCAGTACTTC
CASSPGQGSPYEQYF
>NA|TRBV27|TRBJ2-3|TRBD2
TGTGCCAGCAGCTTATGGACTAGCGGAAGAAACACAGATACGCAGTATTTT
CASSLWTSGRNTDTQYF
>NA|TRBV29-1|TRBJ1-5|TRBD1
TGCAGCGTTTTAGGGGGCAGCAATCAGCCCCAGCATTTT
CSVLGGSNQPQHF
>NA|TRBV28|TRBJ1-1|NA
TGTGCCAGCAGTTCCCACAGTTTGAACACTGAAGCTTTCTTT
CASSSHSLNTEAFF
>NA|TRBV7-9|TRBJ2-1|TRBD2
TGTGCCAGCAGTCAAAGGACTAGCGGGGTCCCCTACAATGAGCAGTTCTTC
CASSQRTSGVPYNEQFF
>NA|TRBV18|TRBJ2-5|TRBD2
TGTGCCAGCTCGAGCGGGATGCGGGAGACCCAGTACTTC
CASSSGMRETQYF
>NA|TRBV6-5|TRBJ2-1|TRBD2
TGTGCCAGCAGGCTGACTAGCGGGGGGGCCGGTGAGCAGTTCTTC
CASRLTSGGAGEQFF
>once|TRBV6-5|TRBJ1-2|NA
TGTGCCAGCAGTTCCTCGGTATCAAAACTCTATGGCTACACCTTC
CASSSSVSKLYGYTF
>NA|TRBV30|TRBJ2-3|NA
TGTGCCTGGACTCACTATACACCAGATACGCAGTATTTT
CAWTHYTPDTQYF
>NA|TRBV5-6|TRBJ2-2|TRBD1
TGTGCCAGCAGCTTGGGGGCCCCCGGGACAGCGAACACCGGGGAGCTGTTTTTT
CASSLGAPGTANTGELFF
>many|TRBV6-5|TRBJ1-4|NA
TGTGCCAGCAGTTACACCCAGGGGTTGGAAAAACTGTTTTTT
CASSYTQGLEKLFF
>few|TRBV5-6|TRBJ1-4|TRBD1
TGTGCCAGCAGCTATCCGGGACAGGGAAGGCTGTTTTTT
CASSYPGQGRLFF
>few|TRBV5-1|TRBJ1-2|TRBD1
TGCGCCAGCAGTTTCCAAACTCCGACCGAGGGGACAGTCTATGGCTACACCTTC
CASSFQTPTEGTVYGYTF
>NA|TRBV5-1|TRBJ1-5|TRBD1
TGCGCCAGCAGCCCGGGATACAGGGGAGGCAATCAGCCCCAGCATTTT
CASSPGYRGGNQPQHF
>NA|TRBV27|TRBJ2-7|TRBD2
TGTGCCAGCAGTTCGTGGACTAGCGGGAGCGAGCAGTACTTC
CASSSWTSGSEQYF
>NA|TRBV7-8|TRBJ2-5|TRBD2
TGTGCCAGCTCCCCGACTAGCGGGGTCGCTCAAGAGACCCAGTACTTC
CASSPTSGVAQETQYF
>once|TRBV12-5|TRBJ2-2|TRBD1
TGTGCTAGTGGTTTCGATCCAGGGGGCACGAACACCGGGGAGCTGTTTTTT
CASGFDPGGTNTGELFF
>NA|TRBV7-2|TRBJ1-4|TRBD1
TGTGCCAGCAGCTGGACAGGGAGCGGTGAAAAACTGTTTTTT
CASSWTGSGEKLFF
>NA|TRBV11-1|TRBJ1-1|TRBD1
TGTGCCAGCAGCCGGGACAGGATTAACACTGAAGCTTTCTTT
CASSRDRINTEAFF
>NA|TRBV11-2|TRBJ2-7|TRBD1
TGTGCCAGCAGCTTACCGGGACAGGGAAGAGACGAGCAGTACTTC
CASSLPGQGRDEQYF
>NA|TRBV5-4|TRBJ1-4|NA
TGTGCCAGCAGCTCAACGGGAGTAAATGAAAAACTGTTTTTT
CASSSTGVNEKLFF